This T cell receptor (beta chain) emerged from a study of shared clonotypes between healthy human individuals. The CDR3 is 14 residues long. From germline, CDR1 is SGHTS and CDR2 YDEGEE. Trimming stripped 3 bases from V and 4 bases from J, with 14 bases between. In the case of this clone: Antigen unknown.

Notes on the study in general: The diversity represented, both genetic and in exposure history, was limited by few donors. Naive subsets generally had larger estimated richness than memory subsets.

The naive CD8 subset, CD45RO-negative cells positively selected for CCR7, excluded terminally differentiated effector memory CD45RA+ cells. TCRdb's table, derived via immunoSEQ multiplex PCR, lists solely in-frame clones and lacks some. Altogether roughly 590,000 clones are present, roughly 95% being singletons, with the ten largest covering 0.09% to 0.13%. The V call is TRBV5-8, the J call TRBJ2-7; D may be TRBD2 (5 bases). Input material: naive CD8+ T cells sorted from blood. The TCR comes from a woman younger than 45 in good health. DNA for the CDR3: TGTGCCAGCAGCTGGGGAGCCGTGGGGTACGAGCAGTACTTC. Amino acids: CASSWGAVGYEQYF.